A selection of T cell receptor beta chains follows, all from one sample in a study of shared clonotypes between healthy human individuals. The assay was immunoSEQ multiplex PCR, and TCRdb's table has in-frame clones only and misses some. The sample lists some 2.4 million clones; 93% were seen once. Specimen: naive CD4+ T cells from PBMCs. The source is a man aged 18 to 30 in good health. Some clones in this sample may be carry-over from other donors' samples. Each CDR3 is given with its conserved first and last residue. The D gene is left open where the match is weak. Rows may omit the clone size; those that give it use once, few, many or a size class.

clone_size	v_call	cdr3_length	d_call	j_call	cdr3_aa
.	TRBV28	12	.	TRBJ1-1	CASLGNSQLNFF
.	TRBV10-3	13	TRBD2	TRBJ2-7	CAIRETSGTEQYF
.	TRBV7-9	14	.	TRBJ2-2	CASSRDSNTGELFF
.	TRBV11-2	16	TRBD1	TRBJ2-7	CASSLDGQGLSYEQYF
.	TRBV2	15	.	TRBJ2-3	CASIGWGTSTDTQYF
.	TRBV27	14	TRBD2	TRBJ2-1	CAARLAGSYNEQFF
.	TRBV7-3	15	.	TRBJ2-1	CASSPFATNLNEQFF
.	TRBV18	14	.	TRBJ2-7	CASSPGQQTYEQYF
.	TRBV6-5	13	.	TRBJ1-2	CASSYSSNLPLTF
once	TRBV7-9	14	.	TRBJ1-3	CASSLAPSGNTIYF
.	TRBV29-1	13	TRBD2	TRBJ2-7	CSVLAGWAYEQYF
.	TRBV10-3	13	TRBD1	TRBJ1-2	CAIRQGGGYGYTF
.	TRBV7-9	17	.	TRBJ2-5	CASSPLGTGAVKETQYF
.	TRBV19	15	.	TRBJ1-1	CASSITRGWNTEAFF
.	TRBV6-4	15	.	TRBJ2-3	CASSDSGGRVDTQYF
.	TRBV30	15	TRBD1	TRBJ1-5	CAWSPVTGGDQPQHF
.	TRBV7-9	14	.	TRBJ2-5	CASSRGRIGETQYF
.	TRBV19	13	.	TRBJ1-2	CARGLLYDYGYTF
.	TRBV9	14	TRBD1	TRBJ1-1	CASSPTGENTEAFF
.	TRBV9	17	.	TRBJ1-1	CASSASRASGQGTEAFF
once	TRBV4-1	13	.	TRBJ2-7	CASSQDQEYEQYF
.	TRBV5-1	12	.	TRBJ2-5	CASSPKVGSQYF
once	TRBV11-3	12	.	TRBJ2-7	CASEGQGSGQYF
.	TRBV11-2	15	TRBD2	TRBJ2-1	CASTLGRGAYNEQFF
.	TRBV10-2	15	TRBD1	TRBJ1-6	CASSKTGTDNSPLHF
.	TRBV15	14	.	TRBJ2-7	CATSRGDPIYEQYF
once	TRBV7-2	14	.	TRBJ1-1	CASSPLSGYTEAFF
.	TRBV5-1	14	.	TRBJ1-1	CASSLAFRGTEAFF
.	TRBV2	18	TRBD2	TRBJ2-1	CASTRTSGRPSSYNEQFF
.	TRBV5-1	14	TRBD2	TRBJ2-7	CASSSTSGSREQYF
.	TRBV7-2	15	.	TRBJ2-5	CASSRGTWYQETQYF
.	TRBV18	17	TRBD1	TRBJ2-2	CASRPRGQSLGTGELFF
.	TRBV7-8	12	.	TRBJ2-7	CASSSDGYEQYF
.	TRBV29-1	13	.	TRBJ1-1	CSVERRVDTEAFF
once	TRBV7-9	17	.	TRBJ2-6	CASSLTKLNSGANVLTF
.	TRBV19	12	.	TRBJ1-1	CASSPSGPEAFF
.	TRBV29-1	8	.	TRBJ1-2	CSVEWTLF